A single sample gave rise to the 2 T cell receptor beta chains below, sequenced in a study of shared clonotypes between healthy human individuals. Naivety among CD8 cells was defined by CD45RO negativity and positive CCR7 selection, thereby excluding terminally differentiated effector memory CD45RA+ cells. Clones were sequenced by immunoSEQ multiplex PCR, and TCRdb holds only the in-frame ones, with some missing. The profile shows some 2 million clones, about 95% of them singletons. Sample: naive CD8+ T cells sorted from blood. These receptors all come from a young man in good health.

The CDR3 nucleotides read TGTGCCAGCAGCTTATTTGGGACTAGCGCCCCAACGGCAAACACCGGGGAGCTGTTTTTT. Amino acids: CASSLFGTSAPTANTGELFF. The gene calls are TRBV7-8 and TRBJ2-2, with 10 bases matching TRBD2. Per the germline V gene, CDR1 is SGHVS and CDR2 is FQNEAQ. This CDR3 has 20 residues. V trimming: 2 bases; J trimming: 2 bases; junction bases outside the gene matches: 14.

A remark on this clone: Additional DNA sequences in this sample encode the identical CDR3. CDR3 in amino acids: CASRPLTDTQYF. The CDR3 bases are TGTGCCAGCAGGCCCCTTACAGATACGCAGTATTTT. This chain uses TRBV2 with TRBJ2-3; D gene unclear. The germline gives CDR1 SNHLY, CDR2 FYNNEI. The CDR3 has 12 residues. The V gene lost 6 bases and the J gene lost 3 bases, with 7 bases spanning the gap.